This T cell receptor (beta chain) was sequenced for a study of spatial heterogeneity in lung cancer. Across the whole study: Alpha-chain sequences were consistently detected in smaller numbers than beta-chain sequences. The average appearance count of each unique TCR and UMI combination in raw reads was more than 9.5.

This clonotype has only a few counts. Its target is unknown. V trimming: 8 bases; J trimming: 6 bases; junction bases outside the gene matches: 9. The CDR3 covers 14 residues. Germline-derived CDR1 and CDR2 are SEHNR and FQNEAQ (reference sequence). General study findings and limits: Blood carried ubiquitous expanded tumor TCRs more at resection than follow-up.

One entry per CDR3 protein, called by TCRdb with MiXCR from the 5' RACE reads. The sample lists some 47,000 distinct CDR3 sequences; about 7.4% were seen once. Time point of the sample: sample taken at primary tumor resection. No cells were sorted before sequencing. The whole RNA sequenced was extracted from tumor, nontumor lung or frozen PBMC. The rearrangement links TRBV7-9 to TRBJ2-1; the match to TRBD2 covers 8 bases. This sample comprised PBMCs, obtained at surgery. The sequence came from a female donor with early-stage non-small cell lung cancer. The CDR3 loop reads CASGVNAGGNEQFF. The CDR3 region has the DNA TGTGCCAGCGGGGTCAATGCGGGGGGCAATGAGCAGTTCTTC.